The T cell receptor (beta chain) described here comes from a study of T cell changes during pregnancy in multiple sclerosis. Sequencing was performed with immunoSEQ multiplex PCR; in TCRdb, only in-frame clones are kept and a portion is missing. This table has 35,000 to 45,000 clones, about 89% appearing once. The germline CDR1 and CDR2 sequences are SEHNR and FQNEAQ (reference sequence). The ends were cut back, 2 bases at V and 4 bases at J, with 17 bases in the middle. The CDR3 has 16 residues. The J gene is TRBJ2-5, the V gene TRBV7-9; weak D call: TRBD2 (5 bases). The source was CD4+ T cells from peripheral blood mononuclear cells, collected in the first trimester of pregnancy. This receptor was identified in a female donor with multiple sclerosis, enrolled in a pregnancy study. CDR3 sequence: CASSLFTVLGGETQYF. DNA of the CDR3: TGTGCCAGCAGCTTATTTACGGTTCTCGGAGGAGAGACCCAGTACTTC.